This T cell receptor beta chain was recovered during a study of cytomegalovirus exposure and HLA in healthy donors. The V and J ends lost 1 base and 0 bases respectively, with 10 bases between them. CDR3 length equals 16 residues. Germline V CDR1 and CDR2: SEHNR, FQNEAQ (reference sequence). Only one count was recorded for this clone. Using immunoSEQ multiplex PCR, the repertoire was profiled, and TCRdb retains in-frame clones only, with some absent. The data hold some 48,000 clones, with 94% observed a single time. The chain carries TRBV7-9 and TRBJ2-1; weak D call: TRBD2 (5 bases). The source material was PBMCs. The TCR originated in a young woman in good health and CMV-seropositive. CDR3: CASSLEGGSSYNEQFF. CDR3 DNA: TGTGCCAGCAGCTTAGAGGGTGGGAGCTCCTACAATGAGCAGTTCTTC.